This is a list of T cell receptor beta chains from one sample in a study of Tregs in tolerant kidney transplant recipients. Clones were sequenced by immunoSEQ multiplex PCR, and TCRdb holds only the in-frame ones, with some missing. Of about 64,000 clones in the sample, about 89% were seen once. The source material was CD4+ T cells from blood (PBMCs), sampled 6 months after the transplant. These TCRs come from a human patient who received a combined kidney and bone marrow transplant. Some T cells may have originated in the graft donor. Each CDR3 is given with its conserved first and last residue. D genes are given only for firm matches. Some rows mark clone size as missing; the rest say once, few, many or name a class of expanded clone.

abundance,d_gene,j_gene,v_gene,CDR3aa,CDR3nt
NA,NA,TRBJ2-3,TRBV5-4,CASSFERSGTDTQYF,TGTGCCAGCAGTTTTGAAAGAAGCGGCACAGATACGCAGTATTTT
few,TRBD1,TRBJ1-3,TRBV5-4,CASSLTGGSGNTIYF,TGTGCCAGCAGCCTGACAGGGGGCTCTGGAAACACCATATATTTT
NA,TRBD1,TRBJ1-2,TRBV28,CAIKMTGNYGYTF,TGTGCCATCAAAATGACAGGGAACTATGGCTACACCTTC
NA,TRBD2,TRBJ2-3,TRBV29-1,CSETSGSVDTQYF,TGCAGCGAGACTAGCGGGAGTGTAGATACGCAGTATTTT
medium-sized,TRBD1,TRBJ1-5,TRBV5-3,CAIGVDRVRNQPQHF,TGTGCCATTGGGGTCGACAGGGTTCGCAATCAGCCCCAGCATTTT
NA,NA,TRBJ1-1,TRBV6-5,CASSFRGPNTEAFF,TGTGCCAGCAGCTTCAGGGGCCCGAACACTGAAGCTTTCTTT
NA,NA,TRBJ2-7,TRBV11-2,CASRGRTYEQYF,TGTGCCAGCCGGGGTAGGACCTACGAGCAGTACTTC
NA,NA,TRBJ1-6,TRBV6-6,CASSYSSNSPLHF,TGTGCCAGCAGTTACTCTTCGAATTCACCCCTCCACTTT
NA,NA,TRBJ1-1,TRBV25-1,CASSESVAGSMNTEAFF,TGTGCCAGCAGTGAATCAGTCGCAGGGTCCATGAACACTGAAGCTTTCTTT
NA,NA,TRBJ1-5,TRBV30,CAGGSGQPQHF,TGTGCCGGGGGGTCGGGACAGCCCCAGCATTTT
NA,NA,TRBJ1-1,TRBV19,CASTLTGANTEAFF,TGTGCCAGTACCCTGACAGGTGCGAACACTGAAGCTTTCTTT
NA,NA,TRBJ1-5,TRBV5-1,CASSLGQSQPQHF,TGCGCCAGCAGCTTGGGACAATCGCAGCCCCAGCATTTT
NA,TRBD2,TRBJ2-7,TRBV11-3,CASGQTSVNEQYF,TGTGCCAGCGGCCAGACTAGCGTTAACGAGCAGTACTTC
NA,NA,TRBJ1-6,TRBV14,CASSLQRSPLHF,TGTGCCAGCAGCCTACAGAGATCACCCCTCCACTTT
NA,TRBD2,TRBJ2-5,TRBV27,CASSWASGSWGETQYF,TGTGCCAGCAGTTGGGCTAGCGGGAGTTGGGGGGAGACCCAGTACTTC
few,NA,TRBJ2-1,TRBV7-6,CASSLRGEQFF,TGTGCCAGCAGCTTAAGGGGTGAGCAGTTCTTC
NA,NA,TRBJ2-3,TRBV19,CASSSGASTDTQYF,TGTGCCAGTAGTAGCGGAGCCAGCACAGATACGCAGTATTTT
NA,TRBD1,TRBJ1-2,TRBV19,CASFDPGQGIYGYTF,TGTGCCAGTTTCGATCCGGGACAGGGCATCTATGGCTACACCTTC
NA,NA,TRBJ2-7,TRBV19,CASSISYYSYEQYF,TGTGCCAGTAGTATTAGCTACTACTCCTACGAGCAGTACTTC
NA,TRBD1,TRBJ2-7,TRBV9,CASSPGTGDYEQYF,TGTGCCAGCAGCCCCGGGACAGGGGATTACGAGCAGTACTTC
NA,TRBD1,TRBJ2-7,TRBV5-1,CASSKYPGQGTYEQYF,TGCGCCAGCAGCAAATATCCGGGACAGGGGACCTACGAGCAGTACTTC
NA,NA,TRBJ2-7,TRBV7-2,CASSLNAEVFGEQYF,TGTGCCAGCAGCTTAAACGCGGAAGTTTTCGGGGAGCAGTACTTC
NA,TRBD2,TRBJ2-3,TRBV19,CASSRASGGVVDTQYF,TGTGCCAGTAGTCGGGCTAGCGGGGGGGTTGTAGATACGCAGTATTTT
NA,TRBD2,TRBJ2-1,TRBV30,CAWSPGLADLEQFF,TGTGCCTGGAGCCCGGGACTAGCGGACCTAGAGCAGTTCTTC
NA,NA,TRBJ2-7,TRBV5-4,CASSLAGRQTYEQYF,TGTGCCAGCAGCTTGGCCGGCAGGCAGACCTACGAGCAGTACTTC
NA,NA,TRBJ1-6,TRBV7-9,CASSLAESSPLHF,TGTGCCAGCAGCTTAGCGGAGAGTTCACCCCTCCACTTT
NA,NA,TRBJ2-2,TRBV4-1,CASSQLSAGTGELFF,TGCGCCAGCAGCCAGCTTAGCGCCGGCACCGGGGAGCTGTTTTTT
NA,TRBD2,TRBJ2-1,TRBV11-3,CASSLIAGVNEQFF,TGTGCCAGCAGCTTAATAGCGGGAGTAAATGAGCAGTTCTTC
NA,NA,TRBJ2-7,TRBV2,CASRPRVHYEQYF,TGTGCCAGCAGACCGCGAGTCCACTACGAGCAGTACTTC
NA,NA,TRBJ2-7,TRBV7-9,CASSYYYEQYF,TGTGCCAGCAGCTACTACTACGAGCAGTACTTC
NA,NA,TRBJ1-1,TRBV6-5,CASTDGGLNTEAFF,TGTGCCAGTACGGATGGGGGGTTAAACACTGAAGCTTTCTTT
NA,TRBD1,TRBJ2-5,TRBV11-2,CASRPGGAGETQYF,TGTGCCAGCAGGCCAGGGGGAGCAGGGGAGACCCAGTACTTC
NA,NA,TRBJ2-5,TRBV6-6,CASKSRPYAAGETQYF,TGTGCCAGCAAGTCCAGACCTTATGCAGCAGGAGAGACCCAGTACTTC
once,NA,TRBJ1-4,TRBV11-2,CASSLFLNEKLFF,TGTGCCAGCAGCTTATTTCTTAATGAAAAACTGTTTTTT
NA,NA,TRBJ1-1,TRBV30,CAWSVLVGNTEAFF,TGTGCCTGGAGTGTACTAGTAGGGAACACTGAAGCTTTCTTT
NA,TRBD2,TRBJ2-1,TRBV10-3,CASAGTTYNEQFF,TGTGCCTCCGCCGGGACTACGTACAATGAGCAGTTCTTC
few,NA,TRBJ1-2,TRBV2,CASSEAGAYYGYTF,TGTGCCAGCAGTGAAGCGGGGGCTTACTATGGCTACACCTTC
NA,TRBD2,TRBJ2-1,TRBV5-4,CASSLDGLAAYNEQFF,TGTGCCAGCAGCTTGGACGGACTAGCGGCATACAATGAGCAGTTCTTC
few,NA,TRBJ2-3,TRBV29-1,CSVALQVSGDTQYF,TGCAGCGTTGCCTTACAGGTCTCTGGAGATACGCAGTATTTT
NA,TRBD1,TRBJ1-1,TRBV18,CASSPKGQGVTEAFF,TGTGCCAGCTCACCAAAAGGACAGGGGGTCACTGAAGCTTTCTTT
NA,NA,TRBJ2-6,TRBV2,CASSRSGPSPSGANVLTF,TGTGCCAGCAGTCGGTCGGGTCCCTCTCCCTCTGGGGCCAACGTCCTGACTTTC
NA,NA,TRBJ1-1,TRBV6-1,CASSEVQEMNTEAFF,TGTGCCAGCAGTGAAGTACAAGAAATGAACACTGAAGCTTTCTTT
NA,NA,TRBJ2-1,TRBV7-9,CASRPSSYNEQFF,TGTGCCAGCCGTCCTAGCTCCTACAATGAGCAGTTCTTC
NA,NA,TRBJ1-6,TRBV25-1,CASRVAMGGPLHF,TGTGCCAGCAGAGTCGCGATGGGGGGACCCCTCCACTTT
NA,NA,TRBJ2-7,TRBV9,CASSSPGNGRREQYF,TGTGCCAGCAGCTCCCCAGGGAATGGACGGCGCGAGCAGTACTTC
NA,NA,TRBJ2-5,TRBV4-3,CASSQASSAETQYF,TGCGCCAGCAGCCAGGCCTCCTCAGCGGAGACCCAGTACTTC
NA,NA,TRBJ1-2,TRBV7-9,CASSLGRKQVPGGYTF,TGTGCCAGCAGCTTAGGTCGCAAACAAGTCCCCGGGGGCTACACCTTC
NA,TRBD1,TRBJ2-7,TRBV7-2,CASSLGMDRFVEQYF,TGTGCCAGCAGCTTAGGGATGGACAGGTTTGTCGAGCAGTACTTC
NA,NA,TRBJ2-4,TRBV29-1,CSVAPQGQNIQYF,TGCAGCGTCGCCCCCCAGGGGCAAAACATTCAGTACTTC
NA,NA,TRBJ2-6,TRBV6-6,CASSTGGAGANVLTF,TGTGCCAGCAGTACCGGGGGAGCTGGGGCCAACGTCCTGACTTTC
NA,TRBD1,TRBJ1-5,TRBV7-2,CASSLFPGRGEYSNQPQHF,TGTGCCAGCAGCTTATTTCCCGGCAGGGGGGAATATAGCAATCAGCCCCAGCATTTT
NA,NA,TRBJ2-5,TRBV9,CASSAGLTQETQYF,TGTGCCAGCAGCGCAGGACTGACCCAAGAGACCCAGTACTTC
NA,NA,TRBJ1-2,TRBV18,CASSPLKTEPNYGYTF,TGTGCCAGCTCACCACTCAAAACAGAGCCTAACTATGGCTACACCTTC
NA,TRBD1,TRBJ2-2,TRBV29-1,CSGGQGWNTGELFF,TGCAGCGGTGGACAGGGCTGGAACACCGGGGAGCTGTTTTTT
NA,NA,TRBJ2-1,TRBV11-3,CASSRSSVNEQFF,TGTGCCAGCAGCCGGTCGAGCGTTAATGAGCAGTTCTTC